What follows are 9 T cell receptor beta chains derived from one specimen sequenced in a study of T cells in Graves' hyperthyroidism and ophthalmopathy. What was amplified from RNA transcripts were TCR beta CDR3 regions. The HTBI primer set drove a first-round RT-PCR of the TCR CDR3. One entry per CDR3 protein results from TCRdb running MiXCR on the multiplex PCR reads. The sample lists about 360,000 distinct CDR3 sequences, roughly an eighth occurring once. Sequenced: blood. The receptors originated from a woman aged 18-35 years with Graves' hyperthyroidism.

Comment on this clonotype: Being one base from a much bigger clone, this may be a read error. The chain carries TRBV6-1 and TRBJ2-7, with 7 nucleotides matching TRBD2. J gave up 2 bases and V 8 bases, and 6 bases lay outside the gene matches. Germline values: CDR1 MNHNS, CDR2 SASEGT. The CDR3 loop spans 13 amino acids. The DNA of the CDR3 is TGTGCCAGCGGCGGACTAGGGGCCTACGAGCAGTACTTC. It codes for CASGGLGAYEQYF.

The table lists this clonotype with many counts. The chain joins TRBV20-1 to TRBJ2-7; D is uncertain. There are 13 residues in the CDR3. V lost 2 bases, J lost 3 bases, and 11 bases lay in between. CDR1 is DFQATT and CDR2 is SNEGSKA in the germline V gene (reference sequence). The CDR3 region has the DNA TGCAGTGCTAGATTACTGGGTGACTACGAGCAGTACTTC. Its protein is CSARLLGDYEQYF.

The chain is built from TRBV9 and TRBJ2-5; D might be TRBD2 (5 bases). The V gene's germline CDR1 is SGDLS and CDR2 YYNGEE. The CDR3 contains 14 residues. Trimming shortened V by 0 bases and J by 4 bases, and 10 bases separated the two germline ends. CDR3 in DNA: TGTGCCAGCAGCGTAGGGCCCCGGGGAGAGACCCAGTACTTC. The encoded protein is CASSVGPRGETQYF.

Of note for this clonotype: A much larger clone sits a single nucleotide away, making a read error possible. The rearrangement joins TRBV5-1 to TRBJ2-7; D perhaps matches TRBD2 (6 bases). Germline CDR1 reads SGHRS; CDR2 reads YFSETQ. The CDR3 covers 14 residues. With 0 bases removed from V and 3 bases from J, the gap between germline ends came to 10 bases. The chain's CDR3 is CASSLGGLYYEQYF. CDR3 in DNA: TGCGCCAGCAGCTTGGGGGGACTTTACTACGAGCAGTACTTC.

This clonotype was counted at least ten times. The rearrangement links TRBV2 to TRBJ1-2; 12 bases fit TRBD1. Germline-derived CDR1 and CDR2 are SNHLY and FYNNEI. The V gene end was trimmed by 11 bases and the J gene end by 6 bases; junction bases not matched to a gene: 4. CDR3 length: 12 residues. The CDR3 region has the DNA TGTGCCGGGAGGGACAGGGGGCATGGCTACACCTTC. It yields the protein CAGRDRGHGYTF.

DNA of the CDR3: TGTGCCAGCAGCCCTGACCACGGTGAGGGCCTCACTGAAGCTTTCTTT. This sequence encodes CASSPDHGEGLTEAFF. The chain uses TRBV9 and TRBJ1-1; no reliable D call. Deletions cut 4 bases from V and 4 bases from J, with 20 bases between. Germline lookup yields CDR1 SGDLS and CDR2 YYNGEE. The CDR3 has 16 residues.

This chain uses TRBV12-3 or TRBV12-4 with TRBJ2-3; D is possibly TRBD1 (6 bases). V lost 5 bases to trimming and J lost 4 bases, with 16 bases between them. The CDR3 contains 15 residues. Here the CDR3 reads CASSRLRGAPDTQYF. Written as DNA, the CDR3 is TGTGCCAGCAGTCGCCTCAGGGGCGCCCCAGATACGCAGTATTTT.

This clonotype appeared a few times. The chain has TRBV7-9 and TRBJ1-2, with D possibly TRBD1 on 5 matching bases. Germline CDR1 reads SEHNR; CDR2 reads FQNEAQ (reference sequence). V lost 5 bases and J lost 3, with 13 bases in between. This CDR3 has 14 residues. The CDR3 region is CASSPAGRYYGYTF. In DNA form, the CDR3 reads TGTGCCAGCAGCCCCGCGGGGCGATACTATGGCTACACCTTC.

In its sample, this clonotype was seen many times. The rearrangement joins TRBV7-9 to TRBJ1-1; no definite D call. Trimming removed 2 bases from V and 4 bases from J, with 5 bases in between. CDR1 and CDR2 from the germline V gene are SEHNR and FQNEAQ (reference sequence). This CDR3 has 12 residues. CDR3 nucleotide sequence: TGTGCCAGCAGCTTATCCAGCACTGAAGCTTTCTTT. Its translation is CASSLSSTEAFF.